This record looks at one TCR beta chain sequence and its context. Its antigen is not known. This CDR3 has 11 residues. Germline loops: CDR1 MDHEN, CDR2 SYDVKM. Deletions cut 4 bases from V and 7 bases from J, with 8 bases between. The data were obtained in a study of Graves' ophthalmopathy and Graves' hyperthyroidism. The study's findings and limits: Most expanded thyroid clonotypes above 0.001 frequency also appeared in blood.

The authors amplified TCR beta CDR3 regions from RNA transcripts. HTBI-primed RT-PCR formed the first round, and a multiplex PCR formed the second. TCRdb itself ran the multiplex PCR reads through MiXCR, one entry per CDR3 protein. The sample shows 200,000 to 250,000 distinct CDR3 sequences, roughly 21% of them seen only once. Sequenced input: peripheral blood. V usage is TRBV28 and J usage is TRBJ2-7, with D unresolved. The clonotype was recovered from a woman aged 45 to 65 with Graves' ophthalmopathy. As DNA, the CDR3 is TGTGCCAGCAGTTACGTTGGAGAGCAGTACTTC. Amino acid sequence: CASSYVGEQYF.